This T cell receptor beta chain was recorded in a study of primary melanoma T cells and metastatic recurrence. The length of the CDR3 is 12 residues. Germline values: CDR1 KGHSH, CDR2 LQKENI. V lost 1 base to trimming and J lost 4 bases, with 2 bases between them. TCRdb's copy holds only in-frame clones and misses some; the assay was immunoSEQ multiplex PCR. The table has 1,500 or so clones, over 70% seen once. This clone was seen a handful of times. V gene TRBV18 combines with J gene TRBJ2-1; D not certain. The origin of this receptor is a human donor with melanoma. The sequencing input was melanoma tumor tissue. The CDR3 bases are TGTGCCAGCTCACCACAGTACAATGAGCAGTTCTTC. This gives the protein CASSPQYNEQFF.